This TCR beta chain was retrieved from a study of shared clonotypes between healthy human individuals. Turning to the study itself: Used for every donor were three CD4 naive, three CD4 memory, two CD8 naive and one CD8 memory plate.

Overall study findings and caveats: Although depth was large, rarefaction showed that sequencing of the sorted subsets was incomplete. Sampling used blood alone; tissue repertoires probably differ.

Trimming removed 7 bases from V and 6 bases from J; junction bases left unmatched: 13. CDR3 length: 15 amino acids. Germline-derived CDR1 and CDR2 are SQVTM and ANQGSEA. As for this clone: Its target is not known.

Profiled with immunoSEQ multiplex PCR; TCRdb holds only in-frame clones, not every one. The data contain more than 1,200,000 clones, less than 99% of them singletons. The receptor was derived from a man aged 25 to 40 in good health. The rearrangement links TRBV29-1 to TRBJ2-3; TRBD2 matches 10 bases. The material sequenced was naive CD4+ T cells sorted from blood. Documented subset: CD45RA+ positively selected. As DNA, the CDR3 is TGCAGCGCTAGCGGGAGCCCCTCGGTTCCCGATACGCAGTATTTT. Encoded protein: CSASGSPSVPDTQYF.